This TCR beta chain appears in the sequencing data of a study of control samples from healthy donors and cancer patients. Trimming removed 2 bases at V and 0 bases at J, with 5 bases between. Germline values: CDR1 KGHSH, CDR2 LQKENI. The CDR3 is 14 residues long. TCRdb keeps only in-frame clones here, not all; method: immunoSEQ multiplex PCR. Altogether around 130,000 clones are present, nearly 90% being singletons, with the ten largest covering roughly 8%. The receptor was isolated from a man aged 45-60 years with head and neck cancer. The chain links TRBV18 to TRBJ2-1; D uncertain. Material: PBMCs. DNA for the CDR3: TGTGCCAGCTCACCAAAAAGCTCCTACAATGAGCAGTTCTTC. It is translated as CASSPKSSYNEQFF. Based on the CDR3 plus reference TRBV18 and TRBJ2-1, the full variable domain is NAGVMQNPRHLVRRRGQEARLRCSPMKGHSHVYWYRQLPEEGLKFMVYLQKENIIDESGMPKERFSAEFPKEGPSILRIQQVVRGDSAAYFCASSPKSSYNEQFFGPGTRLTVL.